Sequencing of this T cell receptor (beta chain) was carried out in a study of blood T cell repertoires in COVID-19. About the research overall: Whether acute or convalescent, the COVID-19 samples came from the United States, Italy and Spain.

Germline V lookup: CDR1 SGDLS, CDR2 YYNGEE. V lost 7 bases to trimming and J lost 1 base, with 9 bases between them. The CDR3 runs 12 residues. Per the original methods: Reference gene primer amplification yielded estimated nucleated cell counts. The protocol was immunoSEQ multiplex PCR, while the TCRdb copy is restricted to in-frame clones and leaves out a portion. V and J calls and clone size come straight from that table; D and trimming were deduced from the DNA. The sample holds approximately 40,000 clones, nearly 90% seen once. The receptor comes from a man aged 60 to 69 with COVID-19, enrolled during active disease. Sequenced sample: peripheral blood. The chain joins TRBV9 to TRBJ2-7, with D perhaps TRBD1 (6 bases). As DNA, the CDR3 is TGTGCCAGCCAGGGGCAGTCCTACGAGCAGTACTTC. It is translated as CASQGQSYEQYF. The entire variable domain, with the rest obtained from reference TRBV9 and TRBJ2-7, is as follows: DSGVTQTPKHLITATGQRVTLRCSPRSGDLSVYWYQQSLDQGLQFLIQYYNGEERAKGNILERFSAQQFPDLHSELNLSSLELGDSALYFCASQGQSYEQYFGPGTRLTVT.